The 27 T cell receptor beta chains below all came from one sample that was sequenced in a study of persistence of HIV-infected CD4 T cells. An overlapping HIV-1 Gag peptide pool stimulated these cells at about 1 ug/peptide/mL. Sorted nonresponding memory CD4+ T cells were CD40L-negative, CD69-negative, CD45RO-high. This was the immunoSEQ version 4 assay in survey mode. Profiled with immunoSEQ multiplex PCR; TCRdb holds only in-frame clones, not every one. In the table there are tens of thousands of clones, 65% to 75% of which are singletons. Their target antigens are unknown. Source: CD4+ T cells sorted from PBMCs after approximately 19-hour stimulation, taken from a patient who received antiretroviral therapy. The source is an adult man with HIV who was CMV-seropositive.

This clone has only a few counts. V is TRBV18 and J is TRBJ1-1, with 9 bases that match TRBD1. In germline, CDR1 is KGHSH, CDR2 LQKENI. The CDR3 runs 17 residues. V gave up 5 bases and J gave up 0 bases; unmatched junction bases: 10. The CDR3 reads CASSSNRGPTMNTEAFF. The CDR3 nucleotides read TGTGCCAGCTCATCTAACAGGGGGCCAACGATGAACACTGAAGCTTTCTTT.

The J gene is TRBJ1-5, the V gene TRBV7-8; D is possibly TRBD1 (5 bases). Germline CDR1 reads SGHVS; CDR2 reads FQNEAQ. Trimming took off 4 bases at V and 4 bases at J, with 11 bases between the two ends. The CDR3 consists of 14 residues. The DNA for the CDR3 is TGTGCCAGCAGCTGGGGACCGGATAATCAGCCCCAGCATTTT. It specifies CASSWGPDNQPQHF.

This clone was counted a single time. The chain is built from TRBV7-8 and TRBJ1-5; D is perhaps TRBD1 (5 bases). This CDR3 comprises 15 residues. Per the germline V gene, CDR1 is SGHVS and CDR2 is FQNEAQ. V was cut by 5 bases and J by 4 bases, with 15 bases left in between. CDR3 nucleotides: TGTGCCAGCAGCCGGGACCGTGGAAGAAATCAGCCCCAGCATTTT. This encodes CASSRDRGRNQPQHF. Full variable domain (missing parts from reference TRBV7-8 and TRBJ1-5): GAGVSQSPRYKVAKRGQDVALRCDPISGHVSLFWYQQALGQGPEFLTYFQNEAQLDKSGLPSDRFFAERPEGSVSTLKIQRTQQEDSAVYLCASSRDRGRNQPQHFGDGTRLSIL.

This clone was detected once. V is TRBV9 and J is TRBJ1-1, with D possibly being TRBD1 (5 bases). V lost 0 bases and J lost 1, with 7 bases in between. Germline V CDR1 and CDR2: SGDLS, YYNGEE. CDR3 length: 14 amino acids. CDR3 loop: CASSVGGRNTEAFF. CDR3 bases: TGTGCCAGCAGCGTAGGGGGCAGGAACACTGAAGCTTTCTTT.

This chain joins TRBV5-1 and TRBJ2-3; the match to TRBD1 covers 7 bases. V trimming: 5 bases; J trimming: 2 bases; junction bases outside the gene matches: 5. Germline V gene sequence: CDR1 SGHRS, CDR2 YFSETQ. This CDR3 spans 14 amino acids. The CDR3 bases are TGCGCCAGCAGTTGGGACAGCCCCACAGATACGCAGTATTTT. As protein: CASSWDSPTDTQYF.

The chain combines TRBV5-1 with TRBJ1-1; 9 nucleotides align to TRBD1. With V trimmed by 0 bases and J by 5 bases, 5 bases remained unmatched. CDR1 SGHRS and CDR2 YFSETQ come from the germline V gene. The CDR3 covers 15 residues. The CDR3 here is CASSLDGQGNTEAFF. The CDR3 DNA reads TGCGCCAGCAGCTTGGACGGACAGGGGAATACTGAAGCTTTCTTT.

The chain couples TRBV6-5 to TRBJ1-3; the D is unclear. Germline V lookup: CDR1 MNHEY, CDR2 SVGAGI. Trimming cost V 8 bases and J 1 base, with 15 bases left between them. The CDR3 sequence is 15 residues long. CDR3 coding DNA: TGTGCCAGCCGGGATCCCTTTGGATCTGGAAACACCATATATTTT. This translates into CASRDPFGSGNTIYF.

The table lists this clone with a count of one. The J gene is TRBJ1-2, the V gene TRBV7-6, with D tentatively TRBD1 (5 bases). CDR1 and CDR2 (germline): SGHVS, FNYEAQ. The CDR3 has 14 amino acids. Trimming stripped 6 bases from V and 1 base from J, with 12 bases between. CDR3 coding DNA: TGTGCCAGCAGTTCGGGACCCCTTAACTATGGCTACACCTTC. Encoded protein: CASSSGPLNYGYTF.

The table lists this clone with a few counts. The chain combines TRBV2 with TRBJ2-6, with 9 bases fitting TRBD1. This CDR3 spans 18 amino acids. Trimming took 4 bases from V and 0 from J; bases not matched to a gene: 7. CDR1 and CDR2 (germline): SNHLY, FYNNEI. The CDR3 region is CASSGGTGTFSGANVLTF. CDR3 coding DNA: TGTGCCAGCAGTGGGGGGACAGGGACATTCTCTGGGGCCAACGTCCTGACTTTC.

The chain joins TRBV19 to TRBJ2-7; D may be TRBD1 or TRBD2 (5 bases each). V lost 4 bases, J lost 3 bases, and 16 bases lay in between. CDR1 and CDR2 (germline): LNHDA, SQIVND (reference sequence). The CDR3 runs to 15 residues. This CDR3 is CASSTLNGGRYEQYF. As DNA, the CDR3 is TGTGCCAGTAGTACCTTGAATGGGGGTCGCTACGAGCAGTACTTC.

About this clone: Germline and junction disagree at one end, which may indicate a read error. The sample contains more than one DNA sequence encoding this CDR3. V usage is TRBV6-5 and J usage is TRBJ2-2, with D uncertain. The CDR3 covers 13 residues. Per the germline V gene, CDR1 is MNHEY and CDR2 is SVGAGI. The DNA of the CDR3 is TGTGCCAGCAGGGGATGGACCGCCGGAGAGCTGTTTTTT. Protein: CASRGWTAGELFF.

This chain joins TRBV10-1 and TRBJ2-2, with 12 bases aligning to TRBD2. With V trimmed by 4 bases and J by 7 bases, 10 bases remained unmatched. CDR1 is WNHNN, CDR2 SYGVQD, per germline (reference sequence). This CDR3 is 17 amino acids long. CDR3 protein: CASSGPLAGGPGGELFF. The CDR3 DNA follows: TGCGCCAGCAGTGGACCCCTAGCGGGGGGGCCAGGCGGGGAGCTGTTTTTT.

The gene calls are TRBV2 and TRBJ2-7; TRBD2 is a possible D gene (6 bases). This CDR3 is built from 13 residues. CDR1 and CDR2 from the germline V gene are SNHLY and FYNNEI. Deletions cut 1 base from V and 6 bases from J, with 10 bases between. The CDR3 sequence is CASSEVLGGEQYF. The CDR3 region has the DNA TGTGCCAGCAGTGAAGTGTTGGGGGGCGAGCAGTACTTC.

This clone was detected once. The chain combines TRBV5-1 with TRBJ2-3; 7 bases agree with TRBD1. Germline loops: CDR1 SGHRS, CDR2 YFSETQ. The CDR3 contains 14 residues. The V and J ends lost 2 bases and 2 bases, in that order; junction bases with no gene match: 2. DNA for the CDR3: TGCGCCAGCAGCTTAGGGACAGTCACAGATACGCAGTATTTT. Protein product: CASSLGTVTDTQYF.

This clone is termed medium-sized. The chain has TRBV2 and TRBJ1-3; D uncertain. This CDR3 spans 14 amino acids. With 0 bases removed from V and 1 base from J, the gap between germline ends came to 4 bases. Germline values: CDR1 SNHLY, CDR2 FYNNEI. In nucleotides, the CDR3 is TGTGCCAGCAGTGAAGCGCAATCTGGAAACACCATATATTTT. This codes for CASSEAQSGNTIYF. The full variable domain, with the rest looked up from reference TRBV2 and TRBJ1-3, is EPEVTQTPSHQVTQMGQEVILRCVPISNHLYFYWYRQILGQKVEFLVSFYNNEISEKSEIFDDQFSVERPDGSNFTLKIRSTKLEDSAMYFCASSEAQSGNTIYFGEGSWLTVV.

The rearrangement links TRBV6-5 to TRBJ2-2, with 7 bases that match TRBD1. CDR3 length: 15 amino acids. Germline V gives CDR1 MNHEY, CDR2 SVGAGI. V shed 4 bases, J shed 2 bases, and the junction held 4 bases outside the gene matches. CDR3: CASSSYRGNTGELFF. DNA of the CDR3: TGTGCCAGCAGTTCCTACAGGGGCAACACCGGGGAGCTGTTTTTT.

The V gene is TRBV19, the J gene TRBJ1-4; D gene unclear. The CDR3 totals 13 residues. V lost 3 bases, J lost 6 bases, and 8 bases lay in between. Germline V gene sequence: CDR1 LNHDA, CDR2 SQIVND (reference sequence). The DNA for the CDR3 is TGTGCCAGTAGTATTTGGGAAGATGAAAAACTGTTTTTT. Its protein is CASSIWEDEKLFF. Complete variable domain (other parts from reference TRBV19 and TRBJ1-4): DGGITQSPKYLFRKEGQNVTLSCEQNLNHDAMYWYRQDPGQGLRLIYYSQIVNDFQKGDIAEGYSVSREKKESFPLTVTSAQKNPTAFYLCASSIWEDEKLFFGSGTQLSVL.

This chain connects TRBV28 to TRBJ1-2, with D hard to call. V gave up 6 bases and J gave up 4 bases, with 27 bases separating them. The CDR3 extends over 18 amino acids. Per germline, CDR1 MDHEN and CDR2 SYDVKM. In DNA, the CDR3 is TGTGCCAGCAGACCACTTAGAGCACAGAGCCTTGGAACCTATGGCTACACCTTC. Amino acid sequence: CASRPLRAQSLGTYGYTF.

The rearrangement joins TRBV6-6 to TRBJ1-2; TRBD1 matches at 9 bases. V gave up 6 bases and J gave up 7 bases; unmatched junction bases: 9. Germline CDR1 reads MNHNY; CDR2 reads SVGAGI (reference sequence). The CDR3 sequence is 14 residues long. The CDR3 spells CASSDGQGWGGYTF. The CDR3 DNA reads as TGTGCCAGCAGCGACGGACAGGGGTGGGGTGGCTACACCTTC.

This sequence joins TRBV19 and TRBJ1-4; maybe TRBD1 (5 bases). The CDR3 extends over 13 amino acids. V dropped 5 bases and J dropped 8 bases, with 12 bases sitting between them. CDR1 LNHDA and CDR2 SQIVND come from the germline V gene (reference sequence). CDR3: CASSPGPGEKLFF. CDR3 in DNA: TGTGCCAGTAGTCCGGGACCGGGGGAAAAACTGTTTTTT.

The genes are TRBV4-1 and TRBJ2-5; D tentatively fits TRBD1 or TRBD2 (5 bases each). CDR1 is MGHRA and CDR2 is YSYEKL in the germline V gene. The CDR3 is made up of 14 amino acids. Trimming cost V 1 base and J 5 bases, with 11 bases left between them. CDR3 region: CASSQAGAGETQYF. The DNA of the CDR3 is TGCGCCAGCAGCCAAGCCGGGGCTGGGGAGACCCAGTACTTC.

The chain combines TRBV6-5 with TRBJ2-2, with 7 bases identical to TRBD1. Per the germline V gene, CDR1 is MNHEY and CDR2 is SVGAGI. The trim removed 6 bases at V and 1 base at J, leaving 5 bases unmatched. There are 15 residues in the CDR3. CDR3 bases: TGTGCCAGCAGAATGGGGGACAGGAACACCGGGGAGCTGTTTTTT. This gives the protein CASRMGDRNTGELFF.

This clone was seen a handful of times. CDR3 DNA sequence: TGTGCCAGCAGCCCCGGGGGAAGGCCCCAGCATTTT. It specifies CASSPGGRPQHF. The J gene is TRBJ1-5, the V gene TRBV7-9; tentative D call: TRBD1 (5 bases). The CDR3 spans 12 residues. Germline V CDR1 and CDR2: SEHNR, FQNEAQ (reference sequence). The germline V and J ends were trimmed by 5 bases and 9 bases, with 11 bases remaining between them.

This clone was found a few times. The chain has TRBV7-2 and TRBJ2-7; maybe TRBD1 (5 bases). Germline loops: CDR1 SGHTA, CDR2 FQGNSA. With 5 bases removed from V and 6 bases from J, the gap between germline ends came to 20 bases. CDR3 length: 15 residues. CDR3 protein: CASSITIRGMIEQYF. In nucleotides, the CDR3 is TGTGCCAGCAGCATAACCATAAGGGGAATGATCGAGCAGTACTTC.

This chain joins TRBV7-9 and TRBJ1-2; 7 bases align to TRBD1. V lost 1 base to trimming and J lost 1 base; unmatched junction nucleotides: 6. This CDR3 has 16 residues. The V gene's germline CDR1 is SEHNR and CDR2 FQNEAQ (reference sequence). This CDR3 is CASSLVGDRINYGYTF. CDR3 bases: TGTGCCAGCAGCTTAGTCGGGGACAGAATTAACTATGGCTACACCTTC.

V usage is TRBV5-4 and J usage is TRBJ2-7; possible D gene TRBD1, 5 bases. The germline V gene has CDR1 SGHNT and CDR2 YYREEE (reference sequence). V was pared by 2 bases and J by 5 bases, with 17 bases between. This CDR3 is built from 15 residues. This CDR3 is CASSLTTGVLNEQYF. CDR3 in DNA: TGTGCCAGCAGCTTAACTACAGGTGTCCTGAACGAGCAGTACTTC.

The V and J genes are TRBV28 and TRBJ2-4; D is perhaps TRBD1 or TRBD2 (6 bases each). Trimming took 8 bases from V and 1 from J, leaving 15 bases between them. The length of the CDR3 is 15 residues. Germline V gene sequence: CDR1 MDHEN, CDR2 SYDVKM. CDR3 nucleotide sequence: TGTGCCAGCGCCCTGCCGGGGGCGGCCAAAAACATTCAGTACTTC. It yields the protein CASALPGAAKNIQYF.